The clone carrying this T cell receptor (beta chain) was detected only a few times. This record comes from a study of T cells after yellow fever vaccination. CDR3 length equals 15 residues. From germline, CDR1 is MNHNS and CDR2 SASEGT. With 3 bases removed from V and 0 bases from J, the gap between germline ends came to 6 bases. As TCR cDNA was made by 5'RACE template switching, a universal primer site and UMIs were added. From the 5' RACE reads, TCRdb called clonotypes with MiXCR, one entry per CDR3 protein. The table shows some 560,000 distinct CDR3 sequences, with less than 20% occurring only once.

The origin of this receptor is a young man who received the YFV17D yellow fever vaccine. The chain has TRBV6-1 and TRBJ2-6; no reliable D call. The specimen comprised PBMCs, sampled more than 4 days after the first yellow fever vaccination. The CDR3 sequence: CASSDYPSGANVLTF. CDR3 coding DNA: TGTGCCAGCAGTGACTACCCCTCTGGGGCCAACGTCCTGACTTTC.